Listed here is a single T cell receptor beta chain. These data originate in a study of blood T cells in healthy people across ages. The germline V gene encodes CDR1 SGHDT and CDR2 YYEEEE. Trimming at V came to 4 bases and at J to 5 bases, leaving 9 bases not matched to a gene. The length of the CDR3 is 15 residues. The second PCR ran about 6 to 12 cycles with a sample-barcoded 5' primer and J-beta primers. One entry per CDR3 protein, called by TCRdb with MiXCR from the 5' RACE reads. The sample has under 700,000 distinct CDR3 sequences, more than 20% seen once; the top ten hold 8.7%. The sample also formed part of further work on T cells of mothers and their children.

This TCR came from a boy between 10 and 17 years old in good health. Sequencing was done on a sample of blood. The gene calls are TRBV5-6 and TRBJ2-1; 7 bases line up with TRBD2. CDR3 loop: CASSEGLRIDNEQFF. CDR3 coding DNA: TGTGCCAGCAGCGAGGGACTACGAATTGACAATGAGCAGTTCTTC.